The 11 T cell receptor beta chains reported below all come from one sample, sequenced in a study of blood T cells in healthy people across ages. Primers used in a second PCR of about 7 to 11 cycles were a sample-barcoded 5' primer and a J-beta primer mix. Each CDR3 protein gets one entry after TCRdb re-called the 5' RACE reads with MiXCR. The repertoire holds some 920,000 distinct CDR3 sequences, just over 50% seen once, with roughly a fifth in the top ten. The sequenced material came from blood. The source of these receptors is a woman aged 55-69 years in good health.

This chain uses TRBV20-1 with TRBJ2-5, with D possibly TRBD1 on 6 matching bases. The tail of the sequence fits TRBJ2-7 better, so the J call may be wrong. The germline V gene encodes CDR1 DFQATT and CDR2 SNEGSKA (reference sequence). CDR3 length: 14 amino acids. The CDR3 region is CSATRLGHHAEQYF. The CDR3 region has the DNA TGCAGTGCTACTCGTCTGGGACACCATGCCGAGCAGTACTTC.

This clonotype was observed a few times. The chain links TRBV2 to TRBJ2-5, with no clear D. The J call is in doubt because the DNA end fits TRBJ2-7 better. Germline-derived CDR1 and CDR2 are SNHLY and FYNNEI. There are 15 residues in the CDR3. In DNA, the CDR3 is TGTGCCAGCAGTGAAGCGCTTAGCCGCGCCTACGAGCAGTACTTC. Translation: CASSEALSRAYEQYF.

The chain links TRBV29-1 to TRBJ2-5; a possible D gene is TRBD1 (5 bases). The length of the CDR3 is 14 residues. Deletions cut 4 bases from V and 4 bases from J, with 16 bases between. Germline V gene data show CDR1 as SQVTM and CDR2 as ANQGSEA. The CDR3 nucleotides read TGCAGCGTTGGAAGGTTAGGGGTACGAGAGACCCAGTACTTC. This translates into CSVGRLGVRETQYF.

This clonotype was picked up a small number of times. The chain is built from TRBV20-1 and TRBJ1-3; D gene unclear. Trimming shortened V by 2 bases and J by 4 bases, and 6 bases separated the two germline ends. The CDR3 covers 12 residues. Germline V gene data show CDR1 as DFQATT and CDR2 as SNEGSKA (reference sequence). Written as DNA, the CDR3 is TGCAGTGCTAGACGGGAGGGAAACACCATATATTTT. Translated: CSARREGNTIYF.

This clonotype was seen at least ten times. A single base separates this from a much larger clone, so it may be a read error. The CDR3 DNA follows: TGCAGCGTTGGCAGAGACCATGAGCAGTTCTTC. Translation: CSVGRDHEQFF. The chain employs TRBV29-1 and TRBJ2-1; no reliable D call. Germline CDR1 SQVTM, CDR2 ANQGSEA. The CDR3 runs 11 residues. The germline V and J ends were trimmed by 4 bases and 8 bases, with 9 bases remaining between them.

V is TRBV9 and J is TRBJ2-4, with D possibly being TRBD2 (6 bases). This CDR3 is built from 16 residues. The germline V gene has CDR1 SGDLS and CDR2 YYNGEE. V was shortened by 1 base and J by 1 base, with 12 bases between the two germline ends. CDR3: CASSVLPGVAKNIQYF. The CDR3 nucleotides are TGTGCCAGCAGCGTATTACCGGGGGTGGCCAAAAACATTCAGTACTTC.

This clonotype was detected only a few times. V is TRBV30 and J is TRBJ2-6, with D unresolved. The CDR3 runs to 15 residues. In germline, CDR1 is GTSNPN, CDR2 SVGIG (reference sequence). Written as DNA, the CDR3 is TGTGCTCTAAGAGCATTTAGCTCTGGGGCCAACGTCCTGACTTTC. This codes for CALRAFSSGANVLTF. Supplemented by reference TRBV30 and TRBJ2-6, the full variable domain reads SQTIHQWPATLVQPVGSPLSLECTVEGTSNPNLYWYRQAAGRGLQLLFYSVGIGQISSEVPQNLSASRPQDRQFILSSKKLLLSDSGFYLCALRAFSSGANVLTFGAGSRLTVL.

The rearrangement uses TRBV2 and TRBJ2-6; D is unresolved. The germline V gene has CDR1 SNHLY and CDR2 FYNNEI. Deletions cut 2 bases from V and 0 bases from J, with 11 bases between. The CDR3 runs to 17 residues. The CDR3, as DNA: TGTGCCAGCAGTGAATGGTCAGGTTCCTCTGGGGCCAACGTCCTGACTTTC. It specifies CASSEWSGSSGANVLTF.

This clonotype has just a few counts. V is TRBV21-1 and J is TRBJ2-7; the table gives TRBD1 as D, unverified against the DNA. TRBV21-1 is a pseudogene. This CDR3 spans 15 amino acids. CDR3 nucleotides: TGTGCCAGCAGCTTGCGACAGGACACTTCCTACGAGCAGTACTTC. This sequence encodes CASSLRQDTSYEQYF.

CDR3 in amino acids: CAISESGAGNGNQPQHF. The CDR3 coding sequence is TGTGCCATCAGTGAGTCGGGTGCGGGGAACGGCAATCAGCCCCAGCATTTT. The gene calls are TRBV10-3 and TRBJ1-5; no firm D call. Germline V gene data show CDR1 as ENHRY and CDR2 as SYGVKD. V shed 0 bases and J shed 2 bases, with 14 bases lying between them. The CDR3 runs to 17 residues.

The V and J genes are TRBV11-1 and TRBJ2-1; 15 positions agree with TRBD2. Germline lookup yields CDR1 SGHAT and CDR2 FQDESV (reference sequence). The CDR3 totals 16 residues. V trimming: 6 bases; J trimming: 7 bases; junction bases outside the gene matches: 7. The CDR3 nucleotides read TGTGCCAGCAGAAAAGGACTAGCGGGAGGGATGAATGAGCAGTTCTTC. Translating gives CASRKGLAGGMNEQFF. Supplemented by reference TRBV11-1 and TRBJ2-1, the full variable domain reads EAEVAQSPRYKITEKSQAVAFWCDPISGHATLYWYRQILGQGPELLVQFQDESVVDDSQLPKDRFSAERLKGVDSTLKIQPAELGDSAMYLCASRKGLAGGMNEQFFGPGTRLTVL.